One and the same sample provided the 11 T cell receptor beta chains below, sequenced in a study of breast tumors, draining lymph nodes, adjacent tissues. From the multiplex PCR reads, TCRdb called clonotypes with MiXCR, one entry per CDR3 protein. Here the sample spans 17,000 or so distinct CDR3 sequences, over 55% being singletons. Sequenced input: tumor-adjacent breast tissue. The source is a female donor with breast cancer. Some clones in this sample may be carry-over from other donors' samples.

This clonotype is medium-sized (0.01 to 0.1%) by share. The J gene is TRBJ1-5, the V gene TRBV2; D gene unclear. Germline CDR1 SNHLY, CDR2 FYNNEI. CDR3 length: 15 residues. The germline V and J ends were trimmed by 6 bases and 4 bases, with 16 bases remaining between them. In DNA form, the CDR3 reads TGTGCCAGCAGATCTATCGCACAGACGAATCAGCCCCAGCATTTT. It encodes CASRSIAQTNQPQHF.

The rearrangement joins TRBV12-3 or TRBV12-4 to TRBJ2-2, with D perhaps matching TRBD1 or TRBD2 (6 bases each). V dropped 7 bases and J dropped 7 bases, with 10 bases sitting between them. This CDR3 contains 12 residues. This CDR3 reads CASTGGIGELFF. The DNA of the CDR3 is TGTGCCAGCACCGGGGGCATCGGGGAGCTGTTTTTT.

The CDR3 sequence: CASSIFTTAATGNTIYF. CDR3 nucleotides: TGTGCCAGTAGTATCTTTACCACGGCAGCCACTGGAAACACCATATATTTT. The chain recombines TRBV19 with TRBJ1-3; unclear D gene. This CDR3 contains 17 residues. V lost 3 bases and J 2 bases, leaving 17 bases between the germline ends. CDR1 LNHDA and CDR2 SQIVND come from the germline V gene (reference sequence).

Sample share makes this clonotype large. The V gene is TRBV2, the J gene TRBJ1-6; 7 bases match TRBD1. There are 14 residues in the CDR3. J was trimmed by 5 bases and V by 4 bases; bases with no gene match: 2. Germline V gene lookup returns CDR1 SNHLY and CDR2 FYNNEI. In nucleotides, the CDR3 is TGTGCCAGCAGTGCGACAGGGAATAATTCACCCCTCCACTTT. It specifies CASSATGNNSPLHF. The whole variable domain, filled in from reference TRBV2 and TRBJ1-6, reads EPEVTQTPSHQVTQMGQEVILRCVPISNHLYFYWYRQILGQKVEFLVSFYNNEISEKSEIFDDQFSVERPDGSNFTLKIRSTKLEDSAMYFCASSATGNNSPLHFGNGTRLTVT.

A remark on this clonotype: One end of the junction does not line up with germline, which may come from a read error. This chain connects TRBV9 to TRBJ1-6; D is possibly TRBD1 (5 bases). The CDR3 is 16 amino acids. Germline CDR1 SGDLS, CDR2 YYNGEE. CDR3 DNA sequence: TGTGCCAGCAGCCCAGGGACGGAGGGACCTAATTCACCCTTCCACTTT. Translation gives CASSPGTEGPNSPFHF.

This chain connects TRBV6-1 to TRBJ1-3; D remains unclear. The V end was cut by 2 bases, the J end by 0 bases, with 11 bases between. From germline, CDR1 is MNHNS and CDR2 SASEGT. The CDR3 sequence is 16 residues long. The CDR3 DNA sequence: TGTGCCAGCAGTGAAACGTACATTAACTCTGGAAACACCATATATTTT. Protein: CASSETYINSGNTIYF.

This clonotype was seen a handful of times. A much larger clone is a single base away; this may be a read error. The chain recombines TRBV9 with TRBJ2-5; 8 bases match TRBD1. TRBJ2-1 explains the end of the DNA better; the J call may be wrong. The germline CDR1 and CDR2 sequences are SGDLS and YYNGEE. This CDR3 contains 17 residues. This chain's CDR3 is CASSGKTGVEVVATQFF. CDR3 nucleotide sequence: TGTGCCAGCAGCGGAAAGACAGGGGTTGAGGTTGTGGCGACCCAGTTCTTC.

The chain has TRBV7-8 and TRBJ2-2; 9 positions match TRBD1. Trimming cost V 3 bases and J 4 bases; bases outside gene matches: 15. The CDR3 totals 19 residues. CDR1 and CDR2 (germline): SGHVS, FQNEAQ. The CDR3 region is CASSLKRPPGQGSTGELFF. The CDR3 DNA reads TGTGCCAGCAGCTTGAAGAGGCCCCCGGGACAGGGTAGCACCGGGGAGCTGTTTTTT.

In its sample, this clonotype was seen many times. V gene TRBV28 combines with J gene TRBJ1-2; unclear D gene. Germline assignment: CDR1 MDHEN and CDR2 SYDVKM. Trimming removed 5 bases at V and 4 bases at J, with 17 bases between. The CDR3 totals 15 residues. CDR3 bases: TGTGCCAGCAGTGAACCTTCGTGGCTACGCTATGGCTACACCTTC. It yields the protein CASSEPSWLRYGYTF.

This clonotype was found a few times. CDR3 nucleotide sequence: TGTGCCAGCAGTCGCACTAGCGGGGATAGGGGTGAGCAGTTCTTC. It translates to CASSRTSGDRGEQFF. The J gene is TRBJ2-1, the V gene TRBV2; 10 bases match TRBD2. The CDR3 totals 15 residues. From germline, CDR1 is SNHLY and CDR2 FYNNEI. The junction had 10 bases not matched to a gene; V was cut back by 5 bases and J by 9 bases.

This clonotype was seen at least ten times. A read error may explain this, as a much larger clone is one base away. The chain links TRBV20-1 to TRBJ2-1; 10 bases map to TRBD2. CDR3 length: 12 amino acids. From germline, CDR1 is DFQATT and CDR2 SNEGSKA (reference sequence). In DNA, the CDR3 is TGCAGGCTAGCGGGGGACTACAATGAGCCGTTCTTC. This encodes CRLAGDYNEPFF.